Listed below are T cell receptor beta chains from one sample, sequenced in a study of T cell responses to AZD1222 COVID-19 vaccine. The assay was immunoSEQ multiplex PCR, and TCRdb's table has in-frame clones only and misses some. This repertoire shows roughly 140,000 clones, 90% to 95% found once; its top ten account for about 3%. The sample consisted of peripheral blood, taken on day 0 of MenACWY control vaccination. Source of these receptors: an adult in good health. CDR3s include the opening cysteine and the closing phenylalanine or tryptophan. D genes are given only for firm matches. Size is omitted from some rows. Given values are once, few, many or a class for expanded clones.

v_gene,j_gene,d_gene,abundance,CDR3aa,CDR3nt
TRBV5-1,TRBJ2-1,TRBD1,NA,CASSFGTGGDEQFF,TGCGCCAGCAGCTTCGGGACAGGAGGAGATGAGCAGTTCTTC
TRBV5-1,TRBJ1-6,NA,NA,CASSLPGPLSPLHF,TGCGCCAGCAGCCTGCCGGGGCCTCTTTCACCCCTCCACTTT
TRBV11-2,TRBJ1-3,NA,NA,CASSPPVHSGNTIYF,TGTGCCAGCAGCCCCCCGGTGCATTCTGGAAACACCATATATTTT
TRBV7-9,TRBJ2-7,NA,NA,CASSHLEEQYF,TGTGCCAGCAGCCACCTAGAAGAGCAGTACTTC
TRBV11-2,TRBJ2-7,TRBD2,NA,CASRSSGGREQYF,TGTGCCAGCCGTTCTAGCGGGGGCCGGGAGCAGTACTTC
TRBV6-6,TRBJ1-2,TRBD1,NA,CASSRRKTGDHGYTF,TGTGCCAGCAGTCGCCGAAAAACAGGGGACCATGGCTACACCTTC
TRBV6-4,TRBJ2-1,TRBD2,few,CASSEGTSGNEQFF,TGTGCCAGCAGTGAGGGGACTAGCGGCAATGAGCAGTTCTTC
TRBV6-5,TRBJ1-6,NA,NA,CASSYSMWGGNSPLHF,TGTGCCAGCAGTTACTCGATGTGGGGGGGAAATTCACCCCTCCACTTT
TRBV9,TRBJ1-2,NA,NA,CASSGGQFGPYGYTF,TGTGCCAGCAGCGGGGGACAATTTGGGCCTTATGGCTACACCTTC
TRBV5-6,TRBJ1-2,NA,NA,CASSPRWSIFSYGYTF,TGTGCCAGCAGCCCCAGATGGTCAATCTTCTCCTATGGCTACACCTTC
TRBV7-9,TRBJ1-1,TRBD1,NA,CASSLAHGLTGGSEAFF,TGTGCCAGCAGCTTAGCGCACGGTTTGACAGGGGGGTCTGAAGCTTTCTTT
TRBV6-5,TRBJ2-6,NA,NA,CASSPMSGANVLTF,TGTGCCAGCAGTCCAATGTCTGGGGCCAACGTCCTGACTTTC
TRBV28,TRBJ1-2,NA,NA,CASSLYSDAGPNGYTF,TGTGCCAGCAGTTTATATTCCGACGCGGGCCCCAATGGCTACACCTTC
TRBV19,TRBJ1-2,TRBD1,once,CASSPGQGATNYGYTF,TGTGCCAGTAGCCCGGGACAGGGGGCGACTAACTATGGCTACACCTTC
TRBV5-1,TRBJ2-7,NA,NA,CASSLWDSAYEQYF,TGCGCCAGCAGCTTGTGGGACTCCGCCTACGAGCAGTACTTC
TRBV7-8,TRBJ2-7,NA,NA,CASSLSPSGVGGRYEQYF,TGTGCCAGCAGCTTAAGTCCTAGCGGAGTAGGGGGCCGCTACGAGCAGTACTTC
TRBV12-3/TRBV12-4,TRBJ1-5,NA,NA,CASTTARNQPQHF,TGTGCCAGCACCACTGCCCGGAATCAGCCCCAGCATTTT
TRBV6-1,TRBJ2-7,TRBD1,NA,CASSETGQSYEQYF,TGTGCCAGCAGTGAAACGGGACAGTCCTACGAGCAGTACTTC
TRBV18,TRBJ1-5,TRBD1,NA,CASSLGTGGAGQPQHF,TGTGCCAGCTCACTAGGGACAGGGGGCGCCGGTCAGCCCCAGCATTTT
TRBV4-1,TRBJ2-2,NA,NA,CASSQIRINTGELFF,TGCGCCAGCAGCCAAATCCGTATAAACACCGGGGAGCTGTTTTTT
TRBV30,TRBJ1-5,NA,NA,CAWSGGSSSLSNQPQHF,TGTGCCTGGAGTGGGGGGAGTAGCTCCCTTAGCAATCAGCCCCAGCATTTT
TRBV6-5,TRBJ1-6,TRBD1,NA,CASRTAGQYNSPLHF,TGTGCCAGCAGGACCGCGGGACAGTATAATTCACCCCTCCACTTT
TRBV20-1,TRBJ2-1,TRBD2,NA,CSASPPSGNHNEQFF,TGCAGTGCTAGTCCCCCTAGCGGGAATCACAATGAGCAGTTCTTC
TRBV5-5,TRBJ2-7,NA,NA,CASSYTTADEQYF,TGTGCCAGCAGCTATACCACTGCGGACGAGCAGTACTTC
TRBV2,TRBJ1-6,NA,NA,CATYGGLNSPLHF,TGTGCCACCTATGGGGGGTTGAATTCACCCCTCCACTTT
TRBV4-1,TRBJ1-1,NA,once,CASSPQPPEGAFF,TGCGCCAGCAGCCCTCAGCCCCCGGAGGGAGCTTTCTTT
TRBV5-1,TRBJ1-1,TRBD1,NA,CASSLRTGPNTEAFF,TGCGCCAGCAGTCTAAGGACAGGGCCAAACACTGAAGCTTTCTTT
TRBV6-5,TRBJ1-1,NA,NA,CASLWGGNTEAFF,TGTGCCAGCTTGTGGGGGGGAAACACTGAAGCTTTCTTT
TRBV2,TRBJ1-1,NA,NA,CASRGDTLEAFF,TGTGCCAGCAGGGGGGACACCCTTGAAGCTTTCTTT
TRBV18,TRBJ2-7,TRBD1,NA,CASSRDREDSEQYF,TGTGCCAGCTCCCGGGACAGGGAGGATTCCGAGCAGTACTTC
TRBV5-1,TRBJ1-2,NA,NA,CASRPGDYGYTF,TGCGCCAGCAGGCCGGGAGACTATGGCTACACCTTC
TRBV5-4,TRBJ2-3,TRBD2,NA,CASGAGGPSDTQYF,TGTGCCAGCGGAGCGGGAGGGCCTTCAGATACGCAGTATTTT
TRBV15,TRBJ2-1,TRBD2,NA,CATSRRTSSIYNEQFF,TGTGCCACCAGCAGAAGGACTAGCTCAATCTACAATGAGCAGTTCTTC
TRBV24-1,TRBJ2-2,NA,NA,CATSSPSGTPNTGELFF,TGTGCCACCAGCTCCCCCTCCGGGACACCCAACACCGGGGAGCTGTTTTTT
TRBV5-1,TRBJ2-1,TRBD1,NA,CASSLVPGQGPSSYNEQFF,TGCGCCAGCAGCTTGGTCCCGGGACAGGGGCCGAGCTCCTACAATGAGCAGTTCTTC
TRBV5-1,TRBJ2-5,NA,NA,CASSRESSGETQYF,TGCGCCAGCAGCCGTGAGTCCTCTGGGGAGACCCAGTACTTC
TRBV15,TRBJ2-3,TRBD2,NA,CATSRDWEGRNTQYF,TGTGCCACCAGCAGAGATTGGGAGGGCCGAAATACGCAGTATTTT
TRBV12-3/TRBV12-4,TRBJ2-7,NA,NA,CASSFQDSYEQYF,TGTGCCAGCAGTTTCCAGGACTCCTACGAGCAGTACTTC
TRBV5-4,TRBJ1-2,NA,NA,CASSFRGDYGYTF,TGTGCCAGCAGCTTTCGAGGGGACTATGGCTACACCTTC
TRBV27,TRBJ1-2,TRBD1,NA,CASHSGTGHGYTF,TGTGCCAGCCACTCCGGGACAGGCCATGGCTACACCTTC
TRBV28,TRBJ1-5,NA,NA,CASSLGEGWVSNQPQHF,TGTGCCAGCAGTCTAGGTGAGGGTTGGGTTAGCAATCAGCCCCAGCATTTT
TRBV11-2,TRBJ2-1,NA,NA,CASSSIQDYEQFF,TGTGCCAGCAGCTCAATCCAGGACTATGAGCAGTTCTTC